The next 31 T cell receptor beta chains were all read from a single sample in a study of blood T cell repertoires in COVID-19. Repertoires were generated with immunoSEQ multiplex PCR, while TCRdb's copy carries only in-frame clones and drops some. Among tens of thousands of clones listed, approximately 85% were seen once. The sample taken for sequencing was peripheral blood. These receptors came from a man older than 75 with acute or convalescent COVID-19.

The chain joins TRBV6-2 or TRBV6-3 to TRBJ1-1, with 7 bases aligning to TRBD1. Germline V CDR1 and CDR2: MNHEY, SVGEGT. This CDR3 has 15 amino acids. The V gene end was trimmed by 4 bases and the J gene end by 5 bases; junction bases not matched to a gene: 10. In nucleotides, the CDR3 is TGTGCCAGCAGTTTCGCAGACAGGGACTTGACTGAAGCTTTCTTT. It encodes CASSFADRDLTEAFF.

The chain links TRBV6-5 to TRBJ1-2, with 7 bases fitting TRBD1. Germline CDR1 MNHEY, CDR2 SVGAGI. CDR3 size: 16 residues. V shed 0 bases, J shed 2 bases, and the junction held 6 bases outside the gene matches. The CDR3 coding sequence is TGTGCCAGCAGTTACTCGGGAGACAGGGCCAACTATGGCTACACCTTC. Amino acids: CASSYSGDRANYGYTF.

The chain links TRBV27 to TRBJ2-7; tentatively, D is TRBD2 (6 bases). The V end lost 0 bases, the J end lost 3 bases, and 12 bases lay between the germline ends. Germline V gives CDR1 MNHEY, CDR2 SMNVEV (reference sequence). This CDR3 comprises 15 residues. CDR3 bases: TGTGCCAGCAGTTTATCTGGCGGGATGCACTACGAGCAGTACTTC. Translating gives CASSLSGGMHYEQYF.

CDR3 amino acids: CASSSSISRANEKLFF. In nucleotides, the CDR3 is TGTGCCAGCAGCTCCTCTATAAGTCGTGCTAATGAAAAACTGTTTTTT. V is TRBV7-2 and J is TRBJ1-4; D is unresolved. This CDR3 is built from 16 residues. Trimming stripped 4 bases from V and 3 bases from J, with 15 bases between. The germline gives CDR1 SGHTA, CDR2 FQGNSA.

The CDR3 region has the DNA TGTGCCTGGACAGTACTAGCGGGAATCTCCTACGAGCAGTACTTC. Translating it yields CAWTVLAGISYEQYF. This chain connects TRBV30 to TRBJ2-7; the match to TRBD2 covers 10 bases. This CDR3 is built from 15 residues. Germline CDR1 is GTSNPN and CDR2 is SVGIG (reference sequence). J was trimmed by 0 bases and V by 4 bases; bases with no gene match: 6.

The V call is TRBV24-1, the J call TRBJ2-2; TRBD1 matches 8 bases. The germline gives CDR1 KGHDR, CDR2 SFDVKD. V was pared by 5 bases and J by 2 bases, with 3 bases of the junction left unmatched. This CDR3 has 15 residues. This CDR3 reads CATSGTGRNTGELFF. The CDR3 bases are TGTGCCACCAGTGGGACAGGGAGAAACACCGGGGAGCTGTTTTTT.

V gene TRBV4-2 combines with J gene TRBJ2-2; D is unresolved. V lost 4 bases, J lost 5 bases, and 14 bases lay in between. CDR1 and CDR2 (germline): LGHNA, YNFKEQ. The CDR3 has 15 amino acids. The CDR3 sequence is CASSPVPPGTGELFF. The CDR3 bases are TGTGCCAGCAGCCCAGTCCCTCCCGGGACCGGGGAGCTGTTTTTT.

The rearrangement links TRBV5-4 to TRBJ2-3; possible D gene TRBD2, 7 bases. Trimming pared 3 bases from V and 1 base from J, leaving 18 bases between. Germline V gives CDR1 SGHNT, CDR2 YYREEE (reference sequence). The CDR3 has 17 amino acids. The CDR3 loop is CASSSRGGGEGTDTQYF. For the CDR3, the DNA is TGTGCCAGCAGCTCCCGGGGAGGGGGGGAAGGCACAGATACGCAGTATTTT.

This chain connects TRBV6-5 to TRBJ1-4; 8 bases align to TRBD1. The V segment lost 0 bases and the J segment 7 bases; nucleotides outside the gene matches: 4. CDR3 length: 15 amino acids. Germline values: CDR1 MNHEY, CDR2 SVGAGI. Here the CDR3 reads CASSYSGDRGEKLFF. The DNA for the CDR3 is TGTGCCAGCAGTTACTCGGGAGACAGGGGTGAAAAACTGTTTTTT.

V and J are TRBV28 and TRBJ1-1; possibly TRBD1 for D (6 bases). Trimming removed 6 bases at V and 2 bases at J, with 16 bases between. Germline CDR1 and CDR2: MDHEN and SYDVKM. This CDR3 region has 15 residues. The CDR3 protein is CASSTTGRGNTEAFF. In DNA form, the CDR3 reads TGTGCCAGCAGCACAACAGGGCGCGGTAACACTGAAGCTTTCTTT.

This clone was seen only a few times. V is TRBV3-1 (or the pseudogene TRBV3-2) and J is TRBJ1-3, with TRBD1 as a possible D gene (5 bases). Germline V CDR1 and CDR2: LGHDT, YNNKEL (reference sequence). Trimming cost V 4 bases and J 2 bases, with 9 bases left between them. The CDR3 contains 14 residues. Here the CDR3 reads CASSRGETGNTIYF. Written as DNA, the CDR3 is TGTGCCAGCAGCCGGGGGGAAACTGGAAACACCATATATTTT.

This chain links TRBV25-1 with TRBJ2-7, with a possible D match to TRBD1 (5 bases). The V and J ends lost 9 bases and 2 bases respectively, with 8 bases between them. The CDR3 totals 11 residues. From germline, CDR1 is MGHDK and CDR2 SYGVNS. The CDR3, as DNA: TGTGCCAGACAGGAGCCCTACGAGCAGTACTTC. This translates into CARQEPYEQYF.

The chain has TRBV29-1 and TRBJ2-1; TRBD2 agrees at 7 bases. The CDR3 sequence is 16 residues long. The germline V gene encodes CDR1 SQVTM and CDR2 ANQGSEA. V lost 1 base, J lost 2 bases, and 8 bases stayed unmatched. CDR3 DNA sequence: TGCAGCGTTGAAGGTCCAGCGGGAAAACCCTACAATGAGCAGTTCTTC. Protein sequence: CSVEGPAGKPYNEQFF.

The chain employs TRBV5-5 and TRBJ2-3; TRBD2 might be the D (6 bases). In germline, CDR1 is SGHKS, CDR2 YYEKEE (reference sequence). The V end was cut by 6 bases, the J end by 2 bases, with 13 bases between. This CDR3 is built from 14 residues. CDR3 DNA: TGTGCCAGCAACCTTCGCGGGGTCACAGATACGCAGTATTTT. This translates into CASNLRGVTDTQYF. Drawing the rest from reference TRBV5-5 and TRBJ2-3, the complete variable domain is DAGVTQSPTHLIKTRGQQVTLRCSPISGHKSVSWYQQVLGQGPQFIFQYYEKEERGRGNFPDRFSARQFPNYSSELNVNALLLGDSALYLCASNLRGVTDTQYFGPGTRLTVL.

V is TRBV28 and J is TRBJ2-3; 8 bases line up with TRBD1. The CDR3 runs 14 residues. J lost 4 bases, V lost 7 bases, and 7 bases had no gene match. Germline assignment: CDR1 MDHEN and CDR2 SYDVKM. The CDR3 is CASKPGGSPDTQYF. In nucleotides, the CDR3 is TGTGCCAGCAAACCAGGGGGCTCGCCAGATACGCAGTATTTT.

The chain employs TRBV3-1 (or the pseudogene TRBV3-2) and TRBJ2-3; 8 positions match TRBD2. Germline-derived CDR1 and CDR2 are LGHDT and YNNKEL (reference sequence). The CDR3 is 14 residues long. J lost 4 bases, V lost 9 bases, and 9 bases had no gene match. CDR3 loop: CASYRSGSSDTQYF. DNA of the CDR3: TGTGCCAGTTACCGAAGCGGGAGTTCAGATACGCAGTATTTT.

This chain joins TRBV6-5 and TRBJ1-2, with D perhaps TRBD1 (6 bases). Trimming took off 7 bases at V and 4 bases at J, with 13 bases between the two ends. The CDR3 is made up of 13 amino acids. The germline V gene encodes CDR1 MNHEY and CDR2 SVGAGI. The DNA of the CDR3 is TGTGCCAGCAATCCGACAGGCCTCTATGGCTACACCTTC. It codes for CASNPTGLYGYTF.

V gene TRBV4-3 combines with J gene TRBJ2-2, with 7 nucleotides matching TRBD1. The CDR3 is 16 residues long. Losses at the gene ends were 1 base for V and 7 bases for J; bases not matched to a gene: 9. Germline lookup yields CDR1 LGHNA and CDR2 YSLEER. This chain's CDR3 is CASSQGGQPEGGELFF. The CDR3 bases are TGCGCCAGCAGCCAAGGGGGACAGCCTGAGGGCGGGGAGCTGTTTTTT.

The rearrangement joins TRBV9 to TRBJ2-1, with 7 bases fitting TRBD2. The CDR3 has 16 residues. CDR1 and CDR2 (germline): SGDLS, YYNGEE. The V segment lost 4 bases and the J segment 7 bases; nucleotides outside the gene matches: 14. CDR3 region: CASSSSRRTSENEQFF. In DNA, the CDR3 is TGTGCCAGCAGCTCCTCCCGCCGGACTAGTGAGAATGAGCAGTTCTTC.

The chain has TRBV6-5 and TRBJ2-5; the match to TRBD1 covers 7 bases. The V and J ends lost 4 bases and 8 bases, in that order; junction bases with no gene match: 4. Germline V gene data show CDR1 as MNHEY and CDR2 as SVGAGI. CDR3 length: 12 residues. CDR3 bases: TGTGCCAGCAGTTTCCGACAGGGAACCCAGTACTTC. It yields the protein CASSFRQGTQYF.

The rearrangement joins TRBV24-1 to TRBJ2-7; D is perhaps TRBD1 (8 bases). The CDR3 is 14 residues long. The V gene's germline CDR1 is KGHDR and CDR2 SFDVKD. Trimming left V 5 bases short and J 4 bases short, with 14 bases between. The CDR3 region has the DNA TGTGCCACCAGTGGGTACAGGGGGGGATACGAGCAGTACTTC. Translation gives CATSGYRGGYEQYF.

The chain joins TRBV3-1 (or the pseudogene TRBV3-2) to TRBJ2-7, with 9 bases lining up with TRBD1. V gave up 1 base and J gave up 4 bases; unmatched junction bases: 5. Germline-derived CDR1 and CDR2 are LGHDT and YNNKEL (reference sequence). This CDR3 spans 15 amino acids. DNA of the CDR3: TGTGCCAGCAGCCAAGGGGTGACAGGGGGGTACGAGCAGTACTTC. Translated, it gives CASSQGVTGGYEQYF.

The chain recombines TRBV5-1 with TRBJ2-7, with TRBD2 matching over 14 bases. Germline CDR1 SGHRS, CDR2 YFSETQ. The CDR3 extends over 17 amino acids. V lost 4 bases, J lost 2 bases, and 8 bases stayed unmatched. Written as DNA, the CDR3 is TGCGCCAGCAGCGCCGGACTAGCGGGGGGAAGTCCCTACGAGCAGTACTTC. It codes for CASSAGLAGGSPYEQYF.

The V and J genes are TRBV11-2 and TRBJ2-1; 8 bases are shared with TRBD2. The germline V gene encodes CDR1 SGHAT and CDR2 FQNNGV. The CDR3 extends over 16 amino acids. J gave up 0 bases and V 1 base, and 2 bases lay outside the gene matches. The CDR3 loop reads CASSLAGGSSYNEQFF. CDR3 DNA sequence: TGTGCCAGCAGCTTAGCGGGAGGGAGCTCCTACAATGAGCAGTTCTTC.

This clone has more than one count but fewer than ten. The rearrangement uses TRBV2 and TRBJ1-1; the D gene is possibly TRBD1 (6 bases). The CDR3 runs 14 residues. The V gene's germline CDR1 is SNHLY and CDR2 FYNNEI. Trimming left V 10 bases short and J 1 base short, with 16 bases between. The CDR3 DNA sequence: TGTGCCACCCCTACCCGGGGGGCGAACACTGAAGCTTTCTTT. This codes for CATPTRGANTEAFF.

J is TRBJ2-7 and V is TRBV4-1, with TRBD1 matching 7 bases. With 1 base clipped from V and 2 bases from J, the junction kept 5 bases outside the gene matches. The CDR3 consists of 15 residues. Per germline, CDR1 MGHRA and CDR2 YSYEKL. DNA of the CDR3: TGCGCCAGCAGCCAAGGGGGCCAGGGGGCCTACGAGCAGTACTTC. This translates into CASSQGGQGAYEQYF.

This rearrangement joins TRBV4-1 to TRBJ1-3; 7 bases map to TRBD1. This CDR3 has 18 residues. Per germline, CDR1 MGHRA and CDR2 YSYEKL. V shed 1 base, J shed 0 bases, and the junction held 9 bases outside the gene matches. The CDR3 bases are TGCGCCAGCAGCCAAGTCGCGCAGGGGGGCAGCTCTGGAAACACCATATATTTT. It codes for CASSQVAQGGSSGNTIYF.

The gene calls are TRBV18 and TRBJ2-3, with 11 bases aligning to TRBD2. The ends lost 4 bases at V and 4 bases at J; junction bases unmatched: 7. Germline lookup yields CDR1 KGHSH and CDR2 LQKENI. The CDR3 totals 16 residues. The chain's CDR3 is CASSQTGTSGADTQYF. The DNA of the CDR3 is TGTGCCAGCTCACAAACCGGGACTAGCGGAGCAGATACGCAGTATTTT.

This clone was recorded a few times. CDR3 loop: CASSLVQGSEKLFF. CDR3 bases: TGTGCCAGCAGCTTGGTTCAGGGTTCTGAAAAACTGTTTTTT. The rearrangement uses TRBV5-5 and TRBJ1-4; tentatively, D is TRBD1 (5 bases). The CDR3 is made up of 14 amino acids. V lost 0 bases to trimming and J lost 7 bases, with 10 bases between them. Per germline, CDR1 SGHKS and CDR2 YYEKEE (reference sequence).

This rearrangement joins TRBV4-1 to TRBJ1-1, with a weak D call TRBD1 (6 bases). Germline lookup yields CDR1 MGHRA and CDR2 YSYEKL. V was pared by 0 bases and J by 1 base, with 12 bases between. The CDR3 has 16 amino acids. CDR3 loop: CASSQDSSRGNTEAFF. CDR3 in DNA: TGCGCCAGCAGCCAAGATTCTTCCAGGGGGAACACTGAAGCTTTCTTT.

In DNA, the CDR3 is TGTGCCAGCAGTTTAGTGCAGGGGAATTCACCCCTCCACTTT. Its translation: CASSLVQGNSPLHF. The gene calls are TRBV28 and TRBJ1-6, with a tentative D call TRBD1 (6 bases). Germline V CDR1 and CDR2: MDHEN, SYDVKM. CDR3 length: 14 amino acids. V gave up 2 bases and J gave up 7 bases, with 9 bases separating them.